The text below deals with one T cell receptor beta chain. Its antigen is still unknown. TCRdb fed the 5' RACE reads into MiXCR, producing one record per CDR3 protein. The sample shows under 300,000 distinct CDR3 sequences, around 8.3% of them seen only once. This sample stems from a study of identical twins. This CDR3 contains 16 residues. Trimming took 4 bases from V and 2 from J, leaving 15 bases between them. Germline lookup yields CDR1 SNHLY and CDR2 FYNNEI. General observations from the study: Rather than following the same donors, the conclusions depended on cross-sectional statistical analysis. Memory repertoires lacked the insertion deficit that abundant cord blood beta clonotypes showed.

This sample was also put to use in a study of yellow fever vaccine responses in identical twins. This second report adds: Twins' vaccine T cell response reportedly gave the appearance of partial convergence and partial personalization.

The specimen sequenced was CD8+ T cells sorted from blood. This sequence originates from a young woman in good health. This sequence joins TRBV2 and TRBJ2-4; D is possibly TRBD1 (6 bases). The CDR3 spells CASSGVQGQTKNIQYF. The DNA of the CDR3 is TGTGCCAGCAGTGGGGTTCAGGGACAAACCAAAAACATTCAGTACTTC.